This is a list of T cell receptor beta chains from one sample in a study of glioma-infiltrating T cells after dendritic cell vaccination. Measured with immunoSEQ multiplex PCR; TCRdb has only the in-frame clones, and not every one. The sample yields about 73,000 clones, roughly 80% seen once. The starting material was blood, obtained before dendritic cell vaccination. Source of these receptors: a human donor with glioblastoma. The CDR3 runs from the conserved cysteine through the conserved F or W. A D gene is named only where the DNA matches it firmly. Only part of the rows carry a size: once, few, many, or a class if the clone is expanded.

size	V	J	D	CDR3	DNA
.	TRBV5-1	TRBJ1-1	.	CASSLVLQGGTEAFF	TGCGCCAGCAGCTTGGTTCTGCAGGGTGGGACTGAAGCTTTCTTT
.	TRBV2	TRBJ2-1	TRBD1	CASSADRDVNNEQFF	TGTGCCAGCAGCGCTGACAGGGACGTGAACAATGAGCAGTTCTTC
.	TRBV30	TRBJ1-2	TRBD1	CAWKSRTGLGGYTF	TGTGCCTGGAAGTCCAGGACAGGCCTAGGAGGCTACACCTTC
.	TRBV6-1	TRBJ1-2	TRBD1	CASSTRPGGEYGYTF	TGTGCCAGCAGTACCCGACCAGGGGGCGAGTATGGCTACACCTTC
.	TRBV5-1	TRBJ2-1	TRBD1	CASSSWRTGGDNEQFF	TGCGCCAGCAGCTCATGGCGGACAGGGGGGGACAATGAGCAGTTCTTC
once	TRBV5-1	TRBJ2-3	.	CASSNGQDTDTQYF	TGCGCCAGCAGCAACGGACAAGACACAGATACGCAGTATTTT
.	TRBV15	TRBJ1-2	TRBD1	CATSREQGPYGYTF	TGTGCCACCAGCAGAGAACAGGGGCCCTATGGCTACACCTTC
.	TRBV5-1	TRBJ2-3	TRBD2	CASSPGGGVKDTQYF	TGCGCCAGCAGCCCGGGAGGGGGGGTAAAAGATACGCAGTATTTT
.	TRBV25-1	TRBJ2-6	.	CASSEPGTGANVLTF	TGTGCCAGCAGTGAACCGGGGACTGGGGCCAACGTCCTGACTTTC
.	TRBV5-4	TRBJ2-1	TRBD2	CASSLAGGRGAYNEQFF	TGTGCCAGCAGCTTGGCCGGCGGGAGAGGTGCCTACAATGAGCAGTTCTTC
.	TRBV18	TRBJ1-1	.	CASSSLEGANTEAFF	TGTGCCAGCTCATCCCTGGAAGGGGCGAACACTGAAGCTTTCTTT
.	TRBV7-2	TRBJ2-1	.	CASSLVATGAYNEQFF	TGTGCCAGCAGCTTAGTCGCCACAGGTGCCTACAATGAGCAGTTCTTC
few	TRBV14	TRBJ2-5	TRBD2	CASSQGLAGAYQETQYF	TGTGCCAGCAGCCAGGGCTTAGCGGGAGCGTACCAAGAGACCCAGTACTTC
.	TRBV30	TRBJ2-1	.	CAWSVARSPSSYNEQFF	TGTGCCTGGAGTGTAGCCCGAAGCCCGAGCTCCTACAATGAGCAGTTCTTC
.	TRBV6-5	TRBJ1-3	.	CASSPGQGNTIYF	TGTGCCAGCAGTCCCGGACAGGGAAACACCATATATTTT
.	TRBV6-1	TRBJ1-6	.	CASSEALRSPLHF	TGTGCCAGCAGTGAAGCGCTAAGATCACCCCTCCACTTT
few	TRBV7-9	TRBJ2-4	TRBD1	CASSFQGAGAKNIQYF	TGTGCCAGCAGCTTCCAGGGGGCTGGGGCCAAAAACATTCAGTACTTC
.	TRBV19	TRBJ1-5	.	CASRARNQPQHF	TGTGCCAGTAGGGCACGCAATCAGCCCCAGCATTTT
.	TRBV11-2	TRBJ1-2	.	CASSPRGPGRSYGYTF	TGTGCCAGCAGCCCTAGGGGCCCAGGACGGAGCTATGGCTACACCTTC
.	TRBV28	TRBJ1-2	.	CASSLFVGGYGYTF	TGTGCCAGCAGTTTATTTGTCGGAGGCTATGGCTACACCTTC
.	TRBV28	TRBJ1-2	.	CASSLNQGSDGYTF	TGTGCCAGCAGTTTAAATCAGGGGTCGGATGGCTACACCTTC
.	TRBV6-5	TRBJ1-4	TRBD1	CASSYGDRNEKLFF	TGTGCCAGCAGTTACGGGGACAGAAATGAAAAACTGTTTTTT
once	TRBV6-6	TRBJ2-1	TRBD1	CASSFGTGGNEQFF	TGTGCCAGCAGTTTCGGGACAGGGGGCAATGAGCAGTTCTTC
.	TRBV5-1	TRBJ2-5	TRBD1	CASRLNTGGQETQYF	TGCGCCAGCAGGTTGAATACAGGGGGACAAGAGACCCAGTACTTC
.	TRBV7-9	TRBJ2-1	.	CASSWGGNNEQFF	TGTGCCAGCAGCTGGGGGGGCAATAATGAGCAGTTCTTC
.	TRBV20-1	TRBJ1-5	.	CSAAINQPQHF	TGCAGTGCCGCGATAAATCAGCCCCAGCATTTT
.	TRBV7-9	TRBJ1-4	TRBD1	CASSLAAGGEKLFF	TGTGCCAGCAGCTTAGCGGCAGGGGGAGAAAAACTGTTTTTT
.	TRBV18	TRBJ1-2	TRBD1	CASSPGQGSNYGYTF	TGTGCCAGCTCACCCGGACAGGGATCTAACTATGGCTACACCTTC
.	TRBV18	TRBJ2-6	.	CASSPSDLATMGANVLTF	TGTGCCAGCTCACCCTCAGACCTAGCGACAATGGGGGCCAACGTCCTGACTTTC
.	TRBV7-2	TRBJ1-1	.	CASSLVQGNTEAFF	TGTGCCAGCAGCTTAGTACAGGGTAACACTGAAGCTTTCTTT
.	TRBV6-1	TRBJ2-3	.	CASSVLTDTQYF	TGTGCCAGCAGTGTTCTAACAGATACGCAGTATTTT
.	TRBV5-4	TRBJ2-3	.	CASSYGSTDTQYF	TGTGCCAGCAGTTACGGGAGCACAGATACGCAGTATTTT
.	TRBV5-6	TRBJ2-2	.	CASSFERLINTGELFF	TGTGCCAGCAGCTTTGAACGACTAATTAACACCGGGGAGCTGTTTTTT
.	TRBV18	TRBJ2-7	.	CASSRSSAYEQYF	TGTGCCAGCTCACGATCCAGTGCCTACGAGCAGTACTTC
.	TRBV19	TRBJ1-1	TRBD1	CASSKRTGVIYTEAFF	TGTGCCAGTAGTAAAAGGACAGGGGTAATTTACACTGAAGCTTTCTTT
.	TRBV6-5	TRBJ1-2	.	CASSYSGGYGYTF	TGTGCCAGCAGTTACTCTGGAGGGTATGGCTACACCTTC
.	TRBV19	TRBJ2-1	TRBD2	CASSQPGGPIEQFF	TGTGCCAGTAGCCAACCGGGAGGGCCCATTGAGCAGTTCTTC
.	TRBV27	TRBJ1-4	.	CASSPNRAFNEKLFF	TGTGCCAGCAGTCCCAACAGGGCCTTTAATGAAAAACTGTTTTTT
.	TRBV4-1	TRBJ2-5	.	CASSQERGTAAAQETQYF	TGCGCCAGCAGCCAAGAGAGGGGGACCGCCGCCGCCCAAGAGACCCAGTACTTC
few	TRBV6-1	TRBJ1-2	TRBD1	CAVRQGSNGYTF	TGTGCCGTACGACAGGGGAGCAATGGCTACACCTTC
.	TRBV7-2	TRBJ1-1	.	CASSTVANTEAFF	TGTGCCAGCAGTACGGTCGCGAACACTGAAGCTTTCTTT